These 5 T cell receptor beta chains were sequenced from one sample in a study of T cell repertoires in cytomegalovirus infection. TCRdb re-derived calls from the reads in MiXCR, one entry per CDR3 protein. The sample shows 300,000 or so distinct CDR3 sequences, around 9.6% of them seen only once. The specimen sequenced was PBMCs. The receptor set was obtained from a human donor in good health (CMV status not recorded). Some clones in this sample may be carry-over from other donors' samples.

This clonotype was observed many times. The chain carries TRBV6-2 or TRBV6-3 and TRBJ1-1; D may be TRBD1 (5 bases). This CDR3 has 12 amino acids. The germline V gene encodes CDR1 MNHEY and CDR2 SVGEGT. Trimming shortened V by 7 bases and J by 9 bases, and 15 bases separated the two germline ends. CDR3: CASNTVRAKAFF. CDR3 DNA: TGTGCCAGCAACACCGTCAGGGCCAAAGCTTTCTTT.

The rearrangement uses TRBV2 and TRBJ2-7; a possible D gene is TRBD1 (7 bases). From germline, CDR1 is SNHLY and CDR2 FYNNEI. V was trimmed by 2 bases and J by 9 bases, leaving 20 bases between them. The CDR3 runs to 15 residues. The CDR3 region is CASSETGDSRPMQYF. CDR3 nucleotide sequence: TGTGCCAGCAGTGAAACGGGGGACAGCCGTCCGATGCAGTACTTC.

The chain couples TRBV2 to TRBJ1-3; D not resolved. The CDR3 sequence is 13 residues long. Trimming cost V 7 bases and J 4 bases, with 11 bases left between them. The germline CDR1 and CDR2 sequences are SNHLY and FYNNEI. DNA of the CDR3: TGTGCCAGCACCAGAGAGTACGGAAACACCATATATTTT. Amino acids: CASTREYGNTIYF. Filled out from reference TRBV2 and TRBJ1-3, the complete variable domain reads EPEVTQTPSHQVTQMGQEVILRCVPISNHLYFYWYRQILGQKVEFLVSFYNNEISEKSEIFDDQFSVERPDGSNFTLKIRSTKLEDSAMYFCASTREYGNTIYFGEGSWLTVV.

This clonotype showed up many times. At one end, the junction sequence differs from germline, possibly due to a read error. V usage is TRBV28 and J usage is TRBJ2-5; D call uncertain. CDR3 length equals 13 residues. Germline V lookup: CDR1 MDHEN, CDR2 SYDVKM. The CDR3 nucleotides read TGTGCCAGCATTTTATATAATCAAGAGACCCAGTACTTC. It is translated as CASILYNQETQYF.

This clonotype was counted only a few times. The rearrangement uses TRBV7-2 and TRBJ1-4; TRBD1 matches 7 bases. Germline CDR1 and CDR2: SGHTA and FQGNSA. V gave up 5 bases and J gave up 5 bases; unmatched junction bases: 8. CDR3 length: 15 residues. CDR3 in amino acids: CASSAPGTENEKLFF. The DNA of the CDR3 is TGTGCCAGCAGCGCCCCCGGGACAGAGAATGAAAAACTGTTTTTT.